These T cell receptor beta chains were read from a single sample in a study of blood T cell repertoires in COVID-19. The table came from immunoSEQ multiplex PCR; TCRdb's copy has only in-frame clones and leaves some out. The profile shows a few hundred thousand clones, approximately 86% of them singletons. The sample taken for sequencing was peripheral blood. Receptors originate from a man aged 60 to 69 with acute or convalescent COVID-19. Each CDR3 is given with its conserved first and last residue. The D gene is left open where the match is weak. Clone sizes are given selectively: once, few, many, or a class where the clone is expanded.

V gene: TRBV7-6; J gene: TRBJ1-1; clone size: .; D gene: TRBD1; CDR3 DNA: TGTGCCAGCAGCCGTACCGGGACAGGGAACACTGAAGCTTTCTTT; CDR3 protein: CASSRTGTGNTEAFF
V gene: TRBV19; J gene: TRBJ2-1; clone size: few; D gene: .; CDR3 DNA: TGTGCCAGTAGTATAGATGCCGGCTACAATGAGCAGTTCTTC; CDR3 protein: CASSIDAGYNEQFF
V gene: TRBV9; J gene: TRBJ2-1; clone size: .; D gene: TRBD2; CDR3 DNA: TGTGCCAGCAGCCGGGGGGCTAGCGGGACCTCCTACAATGAGCAGTTCTTC; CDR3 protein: CASSRGASGTSYNEQFF
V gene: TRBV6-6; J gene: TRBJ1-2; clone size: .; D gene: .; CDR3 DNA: TGTGCCAGCAGTTACTCTCCTCTTAACTATGGCTACACCTTC; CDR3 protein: CASSYSPLNYGYTF
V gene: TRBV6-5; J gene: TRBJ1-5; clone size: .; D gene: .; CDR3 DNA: TGTGCCAGCAGAACCGCTGGGTCAGGGTATCAGCCCCAGCATTTT; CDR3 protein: CASRTAGSGYQPQHF
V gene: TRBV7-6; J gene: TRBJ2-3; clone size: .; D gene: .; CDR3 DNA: TGTGCCAGCAGCTTAGTTAGCCAGGAGGGATCTAGCACAGATACGCAGTATTTT; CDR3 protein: CASSLVSQEGSSTDTQYF
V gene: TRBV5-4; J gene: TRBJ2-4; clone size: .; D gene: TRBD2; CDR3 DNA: TGTGTCAGCAGCCTAAGCGGGGGGGTAGCCAAAAACATTCAGTACTTC; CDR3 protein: CVSSLSGGVAKNIQYF
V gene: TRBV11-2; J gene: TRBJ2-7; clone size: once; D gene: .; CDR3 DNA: TGTGCCAGCAGCCAGGTACAGGCCAGGGGCCTCCCATCCTACGAGCAGTACTTC; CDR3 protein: CASSQVQARGLPSYEQYF
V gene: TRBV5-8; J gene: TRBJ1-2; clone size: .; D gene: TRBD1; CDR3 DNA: TGTGCCAGCAGCGTTCCGGGACAGCCCGCGGGCTACACCTTC; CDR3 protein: CASSVPGQPAGYTF
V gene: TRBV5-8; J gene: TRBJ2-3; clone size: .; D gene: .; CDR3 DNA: TGTGCCAGCAGCTTTTTCGGGACACCATCCACAGATACGCAGTATTTT; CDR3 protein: CASSFFGTPSTDTQYF
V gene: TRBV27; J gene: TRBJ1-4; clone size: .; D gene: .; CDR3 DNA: TGTGCCAGCAGTTTAGGTCAGGGTAGTAATGAAAAACTGTTTTTT; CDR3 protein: CASSLGQGSNEKLFF
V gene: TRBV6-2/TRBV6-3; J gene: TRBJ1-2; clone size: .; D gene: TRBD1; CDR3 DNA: TGTGCCAGCAGCCAGGGACAGGGAGGCTACACCTTC; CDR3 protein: CASSQGQGGYTF
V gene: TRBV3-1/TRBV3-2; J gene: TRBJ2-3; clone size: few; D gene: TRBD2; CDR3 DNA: TGTGCCAGCAGCCAGGCTAGCGGGGGGGGTGTAGATACGCAGTATTTT; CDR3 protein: CASSQASGGGVDTQYF
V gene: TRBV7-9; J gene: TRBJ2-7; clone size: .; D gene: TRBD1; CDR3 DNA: TGTGCCAGCAGCTTAGGATTTGGGACAGGGCCCTACGAGCAGTACTTC; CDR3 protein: CASSLGFGTGPYEQYF
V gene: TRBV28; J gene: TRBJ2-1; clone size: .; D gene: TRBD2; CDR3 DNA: TGTGCCAGCAGTCTGGTTAGCGGGGACAACAATGAGCAGTTCTTC; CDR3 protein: CASSLVSGDNNEQFF
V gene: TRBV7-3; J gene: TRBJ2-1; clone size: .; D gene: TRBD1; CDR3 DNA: TGTGCCAGCAGCTTATCGACAGGGGGCGCCTACAATGAGCAGTTCTTC; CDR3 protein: CASSLSTGGAYNEQFF
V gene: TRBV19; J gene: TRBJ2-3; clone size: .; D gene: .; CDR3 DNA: TGTGCCACCCGATTCCATGCGGGACCGAGCACAGATACGCAGTATTTT; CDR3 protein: CATRFHAGPSTDTQYF
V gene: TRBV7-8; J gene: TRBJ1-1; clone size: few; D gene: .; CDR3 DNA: TGTGCCAGCAGCGGAGTCGCGGGCGGAGCCTCGAACACTGAAGCTTTCTTT; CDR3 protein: CASSGVAGGASNTEAFF
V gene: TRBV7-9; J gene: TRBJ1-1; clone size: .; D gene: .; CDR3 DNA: TGTGCCAGCAGCCCTCCCAGCGGGCGCACTGAAGCTTTCTTT; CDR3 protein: CASSPPSGRTEAFF
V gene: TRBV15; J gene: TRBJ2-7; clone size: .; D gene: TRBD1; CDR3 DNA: TGTGCCACCAGCAGAGCGGGGGGACAGGGGAGCTACGAGCAGTACTTC; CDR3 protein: CATSRAGGQGSYEQYF
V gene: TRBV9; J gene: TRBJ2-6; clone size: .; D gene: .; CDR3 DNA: TGTGCCAGCAGCGTATCAGGGTTCCCCTCCCCTGGGGCCAACGTCCTGACTTTC; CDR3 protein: CASSVSGFPSPGANVLTF